This TCR beta chain was identified in a study of OX40 agonist ivuxolimab in advanced cancers. Study as a whole: Having had anti-PD-1, anti-PD-L1 or anti-CTLA-4 therapy before was allowed, and about 40% had some.

Details on this clone: Its antigen is unidentified.

This table comes from immunoSEQ multiplex PCR, and its TCRdb copy is limited to in-frame clones, with some not included. The table includes 45,000 or so clones, approximately 88% detected once. This CDR3 comprises 15 residues. With V trimmed by 1 base and J by 4 bases, 5 bases remained unmatched. Germline CDR1 reads MNHEY; CDR2 reads SVGAGI. Points from the study as a whole: Some nonresponders additionally presented with little normalized T-cell clonal expansion. Among the lowest peripheral clonal expansion occurred in 0.1-3.0 mg/kg partial responders.

V usage is TRBV6-5 and J usage is TRBJ2-5; 8 nucleotides align to TRBD2. The sequenced sample was CD4+ or CD8+ T cells sorted from blood, obtained in a trial of the OX40 agonist ivuxolimab. This receptor was obtained from an adult with an advanced solid tumor such as melanoma, head and neck, liver or kidney cancer. CDR3 loop: CASSYFLAGVETQYF. The CDR3 bases are TGTGCCAGCAGTTACTTCCTAGCGGGTGTAGAGACCCAGTACTTC.